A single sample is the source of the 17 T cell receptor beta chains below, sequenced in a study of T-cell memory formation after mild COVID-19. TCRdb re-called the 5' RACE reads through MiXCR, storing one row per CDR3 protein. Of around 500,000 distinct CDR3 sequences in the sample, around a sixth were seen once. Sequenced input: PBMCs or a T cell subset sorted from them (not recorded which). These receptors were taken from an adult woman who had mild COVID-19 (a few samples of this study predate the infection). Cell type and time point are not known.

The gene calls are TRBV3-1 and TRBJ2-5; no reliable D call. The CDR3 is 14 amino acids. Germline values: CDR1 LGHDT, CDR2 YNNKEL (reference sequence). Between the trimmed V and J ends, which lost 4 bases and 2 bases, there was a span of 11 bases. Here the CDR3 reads CASSPSLSQETQYF. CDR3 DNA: TGTGCCAGCAGCCCATCACTATCTCAAGAGACCCAGTACTTC.

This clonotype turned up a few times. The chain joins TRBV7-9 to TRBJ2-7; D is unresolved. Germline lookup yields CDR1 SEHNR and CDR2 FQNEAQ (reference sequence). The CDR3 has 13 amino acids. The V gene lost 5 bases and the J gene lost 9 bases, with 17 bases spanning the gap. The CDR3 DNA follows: TGTGCCAGCAGCCCGTCAAGGCTAGGCGGGCAGTACTTC. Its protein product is CASSPSRLGGQYF.

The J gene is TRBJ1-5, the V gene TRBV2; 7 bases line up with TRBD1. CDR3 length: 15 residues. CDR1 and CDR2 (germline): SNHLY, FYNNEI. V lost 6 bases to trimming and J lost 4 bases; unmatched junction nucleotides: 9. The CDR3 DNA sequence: TGTGCCAGCAGAGACAGGGTTCAAGGGAATCAGCCCCAGCATTTT. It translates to CASRDRVQGNQPQHF.

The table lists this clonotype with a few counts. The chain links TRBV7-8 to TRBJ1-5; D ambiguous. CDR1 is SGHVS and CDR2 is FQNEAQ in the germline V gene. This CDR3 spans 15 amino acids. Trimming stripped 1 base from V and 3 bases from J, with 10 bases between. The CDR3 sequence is CASSLGALTNQPQHF. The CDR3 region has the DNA TGTGCCAGCAGCTTAGGGGCTCTCACCAATCAGCCCCAGCATTTT.

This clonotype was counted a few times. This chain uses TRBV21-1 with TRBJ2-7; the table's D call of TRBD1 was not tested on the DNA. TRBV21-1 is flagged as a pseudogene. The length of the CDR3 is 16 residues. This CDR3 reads CASSDDRDRGCHEQYF. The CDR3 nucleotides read TGTGCCAGCAGCGACGACAGGGACAGGGGTTGTCACGAGCAGTACTTC.

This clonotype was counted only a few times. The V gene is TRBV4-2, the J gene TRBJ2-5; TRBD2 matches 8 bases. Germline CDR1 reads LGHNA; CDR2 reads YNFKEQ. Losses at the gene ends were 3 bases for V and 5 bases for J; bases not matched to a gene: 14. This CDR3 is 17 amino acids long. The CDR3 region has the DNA TGTGCCAGCAGCCAGGAGGGGGTTAGCGGGGTATCGGAGACCCAGTACTTC. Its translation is CASSQEGVSGVSETQYF.

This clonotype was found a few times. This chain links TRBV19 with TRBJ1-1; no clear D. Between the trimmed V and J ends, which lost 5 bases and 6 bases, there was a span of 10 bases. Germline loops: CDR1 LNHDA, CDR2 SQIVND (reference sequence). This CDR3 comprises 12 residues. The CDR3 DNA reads TGTGCCAGTAGTGGCATGGCCCCTGAAGCTTTCTTT. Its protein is CASSGMAPEAFF.

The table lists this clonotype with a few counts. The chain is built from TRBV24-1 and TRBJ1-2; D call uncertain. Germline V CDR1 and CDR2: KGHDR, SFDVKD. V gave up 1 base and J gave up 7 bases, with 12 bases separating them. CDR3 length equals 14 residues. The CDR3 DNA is TGTGCCACCAGTGATTTAGGCCAGGCTGGTGGCTACACCTTC. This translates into CATSDLGQAGGYTF.

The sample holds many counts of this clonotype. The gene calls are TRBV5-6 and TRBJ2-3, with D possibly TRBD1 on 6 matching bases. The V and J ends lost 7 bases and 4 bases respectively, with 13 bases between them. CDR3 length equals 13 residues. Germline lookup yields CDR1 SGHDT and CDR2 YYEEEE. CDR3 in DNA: TGTGCCAGCTCCCGAGGGGGAGCAGATACGCAGTATTTT. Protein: CASSRGGADTQYF.

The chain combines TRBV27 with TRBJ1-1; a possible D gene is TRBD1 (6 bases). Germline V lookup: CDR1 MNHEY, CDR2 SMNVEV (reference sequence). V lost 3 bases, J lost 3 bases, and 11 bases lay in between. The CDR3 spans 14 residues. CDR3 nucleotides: TGTGCCAGCAGTTTCAGGACAGCCTACACTGAAGCTTTCTTT. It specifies CASSFRTAYTEAFF.

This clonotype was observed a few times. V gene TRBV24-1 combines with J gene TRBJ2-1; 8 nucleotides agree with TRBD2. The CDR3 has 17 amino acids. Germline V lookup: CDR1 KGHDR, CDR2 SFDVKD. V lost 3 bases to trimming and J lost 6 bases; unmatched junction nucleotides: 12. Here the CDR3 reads CATSDRHVSGTRNEQFF. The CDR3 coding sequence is TGTGCCACCAGTGATAGACACGTTAGCGGGACCCGCAATGAGCAGTTCTTC.

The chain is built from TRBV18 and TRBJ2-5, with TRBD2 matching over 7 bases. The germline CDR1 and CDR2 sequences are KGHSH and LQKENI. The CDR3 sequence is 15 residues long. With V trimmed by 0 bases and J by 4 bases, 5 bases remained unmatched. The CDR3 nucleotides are TGTGCCAGCTCACCACCGGGAGGGATAGGAGAGACCCAGTACTTC. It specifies CASSPPGGIGETQYF. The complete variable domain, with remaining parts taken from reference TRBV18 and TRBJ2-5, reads NAGVMQNPRHLVRRRGQEARLRCSPMKGHSHVYWYRQLPEEGLKFMVYLQKENIIDESGMPKERFSAEFPKEGPSILRIQQVVRGDSAAYFCASSPPGGIGETQYFGPGTRLLVL.

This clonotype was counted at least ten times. The CDR3 reads CASSNPGQGATYEQYF. In DNA, the CDR3 is TGTGCCAGCAGCAACCCCGGACAGGGGGCCACCTACGAGCAGTACTTC. The chain uses TRBV7-8 and TRBJ2-7; TRBD1 matches 11 bases. This CDR3 is built from 16 residues. From germline, CDR1 is SGHVS and CDR2 FQNEAQ. V dropped 5 bases and J dropped 2; count of bases not matched to a gene: 8.

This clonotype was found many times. Here the CDR3 DNA reads TGCGCCAGCAGACTCCGAGGAACGGGGGCGAACACCGGGGAGCTGTTTTTT. This encodes CASRLRGTGANTGELFF. J is TRBJ2-2 and V is TRBV5-1; TRBD2 might be the D (6 bases). The CDR3 is 17 amino acids. CDR1 SGHRS and CDR2 YFSETQ come from the germline V gene. Trimming removed 5 bases at V and 0 bases at J, with 17 bases between.

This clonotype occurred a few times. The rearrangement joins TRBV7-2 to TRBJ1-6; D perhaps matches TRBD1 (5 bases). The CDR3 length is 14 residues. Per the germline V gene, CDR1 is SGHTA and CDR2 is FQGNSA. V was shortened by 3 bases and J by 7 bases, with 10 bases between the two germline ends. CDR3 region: CASSFRRENSPLHF. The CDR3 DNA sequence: TGTGCCAGCAGCTTCCGCAGGGAAAATTCACCCCTCCACTTT.

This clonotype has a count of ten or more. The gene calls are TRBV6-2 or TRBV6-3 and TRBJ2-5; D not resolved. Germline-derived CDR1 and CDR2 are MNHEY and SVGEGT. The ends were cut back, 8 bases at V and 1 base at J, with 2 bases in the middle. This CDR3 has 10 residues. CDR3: CASGQETQYF. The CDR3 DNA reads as TGTGCCAGCGGCCAAGAGACCCAGTACTTC.

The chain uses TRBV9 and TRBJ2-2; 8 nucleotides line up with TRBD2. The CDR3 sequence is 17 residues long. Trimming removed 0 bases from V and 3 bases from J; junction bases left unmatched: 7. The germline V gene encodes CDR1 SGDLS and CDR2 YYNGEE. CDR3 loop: CASSVAGGTSHTGELFF. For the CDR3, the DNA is TGTGCCAGCAGCGTAGCGGGGGGGACTTCACACACCGGGGAGCTGTTTTTT.